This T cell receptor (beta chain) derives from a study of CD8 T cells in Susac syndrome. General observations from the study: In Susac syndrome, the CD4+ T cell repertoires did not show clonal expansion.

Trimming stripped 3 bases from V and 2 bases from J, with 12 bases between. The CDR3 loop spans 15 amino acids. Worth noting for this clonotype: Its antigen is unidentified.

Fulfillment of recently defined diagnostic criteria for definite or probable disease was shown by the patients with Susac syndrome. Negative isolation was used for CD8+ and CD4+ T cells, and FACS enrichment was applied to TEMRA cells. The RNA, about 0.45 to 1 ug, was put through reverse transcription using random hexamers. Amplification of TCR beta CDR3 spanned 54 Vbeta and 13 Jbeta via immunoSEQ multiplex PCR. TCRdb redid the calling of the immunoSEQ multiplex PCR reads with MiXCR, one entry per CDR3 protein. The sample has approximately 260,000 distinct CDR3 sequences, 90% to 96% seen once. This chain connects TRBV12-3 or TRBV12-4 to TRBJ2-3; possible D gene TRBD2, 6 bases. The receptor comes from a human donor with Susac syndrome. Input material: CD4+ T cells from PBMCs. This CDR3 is CASSFRGKITDTQYF. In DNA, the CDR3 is TGTGCCAGCAGTTTCCGCGGGAAAATCACAGATACGCAGTATTTT.